This T cell receptor beta chain was profiled in a study of breast tumors, draining lymph nodes, adjacent tissues. Breast cancer patients provided tissue from their axillary draining lymph nodes. TCRdb redid the calling of the multiplex PCR reads with MiXCR, one entry per CDR3 protein. The sample comprises roughly 80,000 distinct CDR3 sequences, roughly 19% of which are singletons, and 2.4% rests with the top ten. General study points: The lymph node origin of tumor T cells was framed as consistent with a hypothesis, not demonstrated. Compared with lymph nodes, tumors were less diverse; compared with nontumor tissue, more. Compared with basal-like, luminal-like tumors shared significantly more repertoire with nontumor tissue.

Germline CDR1 SGHDN, CDR2 FVKESK. V was trimmed by 4 bases and J by 4 bases, leaving 7 bases between them. The CDR3 extends over 12 amino acids. As concerns this clonotype: Its antigen is undetermined. This CDR3 is missing its conserved last phenylalanine or tryptophan, likely due to a read error.

The sample taken for sequencing was axillary lymph node tissue. The rearrangement uses TRBV14 and TRBJ2-5, with D maybe TRBD1 (5 bases). The sequence was obtained from a female donor with breast cancer. Some clones in this sample may be carry-over from other donors' samples. The CDR3 DNA sequence: TGTGCCAGCAGCCCTGGGGCAGAGACCCAGTACTCC. It is translated as CASSPGAETQYS.